Here is one TCR beta chain with its context. Some clones are missing from TCRdb's copy, which holds only in-frame ones; the method was immunoSEQ multiplex PCR. The table shows 950,000 to 1,300,000 clones, with around 76% occurring only once. This entry belongs to a study of shared clonotypes between healthy human individuals. The V gene's germline CDR1 is LGHNA and CDR2 YNFKEQ. J was trimmed by 2 bases and V by 6 bases; bases with no gene match: 5. The CDR3 loop spans 14 amino acids. The receptor comes from a man aged 18 to 29 in good health. The sequencing input was memory CD4+ T cells sorted from blood. This sample's subset: CD45RA-negative fraction. V and J are TRBV4-2 and TRBJ1-2; 8 positions agree with TRBD1. The CDR3 sequence: CASSPGGKNYGYTF. CDR3 in DNA: TGTGCCAGCAGTCCAGGGGGCAAGAACTATGGCTACACCTTC.